These T cell receptor beta chains were read from a single sample in a study of human T cells and chemical hapten exposure. TCRdb called the RACE reads again in MiXCR, with one record for every CDR3 protein. The sample lists 180,000 or so distinct CDR3 sequences; roughly 15% were seen once. Sequencing was performed on whole blood, taken in connection with sensitization to the hapten diphenylcyclopropenone (DPC). The receptor source for this set is a woman in her twenties or thirties with alopecia areata. Some clones in this sample may be carry-over from other donors' samples. The CDR3 runs from the conserved cysteine through the conserved F or W. Clone size is not always given. Where it is, it says once, few, many or a class for expanded clones.

>TRBJ1-2|-|TRBV20-1
CSAREPKDRINYGYTF
>TRBJ1-1|few|TRBV11-2
CASRRAWSTEAFF
>TRBJ1-2|-|TRBV7-2
CASSVLRQGRYGYTF
>TRBJ2-1|-|TRBV29-1
CSVAGQGSYNEQFF
>TRBJ2-1|many|TRBV10-3
CAISRRDRSLNEQFF
>TRBJ1-6|-|TRBV28
CATSGGRNSPLHF
>TRBJ2-7|-|TRBV28
CASSWLAGGQVPQYF
>TRBJ1-4|-|TRBV30
CAWSSTPTNEKLFF
>TRBJ2-3|few|TRBV3-1
CASSQGGALGDTQYF
>TRBJ2-5|few|TRBV12-3/TRBV12-4
CASSFDGTRETQYF
>TRBJ1-5|few|TRBV6-6
CASTRDRGQPQHF
>TRBJ2-7|-|TRBV28
CASSFLVDSSYEQYF
>TRBJ2-1|few|TRBV7-2
CASSPDRSYNEQFF
>TRBJ1-6|many|TRBV28
CASSSGTSPLHF
>TRBJ1-5|few|TRBV28
CASRDTNQPQHF
>TRBJ2-1|-|TRBV7-3
CASSLTSRGSYNEQFF
>TRBJ2-5|few|TRBV7-9
CASSPTGDQETQYF
>TRBJ1-2|-|TRBV7-9
CASSLTTATYGYTF
>TRBJ1-5|-|TRBV4-1
CASSPEGEGNQPQHF
>TRBJ1-5|few|TRBV6-2/TRBV6-3
CASSNGLLSDQPQHF
>TRBJ2-1|many|TRBV6-2/TRBV6-3
CATRRDYNEQFF